This TCR beta chain was sequenced for a study of CD8 T cells in Susac syndrome. Germline CDR1 is SEHNR and CDR2 is FQNEAQ (reference sequence). V lost 2 bases, J lost 6 bases, and 11 bases lay in between. This CDR3 spans 14 amino acids. About 0.45 to 1 ug RNA was reverse transcribed with random hexamers. TCRdb reprocessed the immunoSEQ multiplex PCR reads via MiXCR and lists one record per CDR3 protein. Counted here are some 300,000 distinct CDR3 sequences, approximately 85% occurring once; the ten biggest clones make up 0.21%. The chain has TRBV7-9 and TRBJ2-1; possible D gene TRBD1, 6 bases. The sequenced sample consisted of CD8+ T cells from PBMCs. The receptor comes from a human donor with multiple sclerosis. In DNA form, the CDR3 reads TGTGCCAGCAGCTTAATAGAGGGGGTCAATGAGCAGTTCTTC. Protein: CASSLIEGVNEQFF.